This TCR beta chain derives from a study of blood T cell repertoires in COVID-19. About the study: Samples came from the United States, Italy and Spain, spanning acute and convalescent COVID-19. T cells, B-cell-depleted T cells, or PBMCs supplied cDNA or gDNA.

The J segment lost 5 bases and the V segment lost 1 base, leaving 19 bases of the junction unmatched. CDR1 is PRHDT and CDR2 is FYEKMQ in the germline V gene (reference sequence). The CDR3 totals 19 residues. In the authors' methods: Amplified reference gene primers provided the basis for estimating nucleated cell counts. Repertoires were generated with immunoSEQ multiplex PCR, while TCRdb's copy carries only in-frame clones and drops some. Clonal size and the V and J genes are those of that table, whereas D and trimming came from the DNA. In the table there are a few hundred thousand clones, more than 70% of which are singletons.

The sequenced sample was peripheral blood. The chain combines TRBV13 with TRBJ2-7, with 8 bases fitting TRBD1. The receptor's source is a woman between 45 and 60 years old with COVID-19, enrolled during active disease. The CDR3 bases are TGTGCCAGCAGCTTAGCCCCAGATCTCCCGGGACAGGACGTCAACGAGCAGTACTTC. It translates to CASSLAPDLPGQDVNEQYF.